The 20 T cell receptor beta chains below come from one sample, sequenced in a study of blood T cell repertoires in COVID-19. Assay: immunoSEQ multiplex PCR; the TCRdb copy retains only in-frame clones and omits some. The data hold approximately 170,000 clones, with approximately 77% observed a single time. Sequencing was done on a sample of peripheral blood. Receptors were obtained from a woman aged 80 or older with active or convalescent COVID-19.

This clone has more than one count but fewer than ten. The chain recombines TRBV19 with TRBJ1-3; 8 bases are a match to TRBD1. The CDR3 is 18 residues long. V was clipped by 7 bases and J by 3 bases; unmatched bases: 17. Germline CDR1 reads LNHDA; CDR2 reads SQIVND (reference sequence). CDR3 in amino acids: CASTRTPPRTGFGNTIYF. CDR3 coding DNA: TGTGCCAGTACACGAACCCCTCCCCGGACAGGGTTTGGAAACACCATATATTTT.

CDR3 loop: CASSFDRAIQYF. The CDR3 DNA sequence: TGTGCCAGCAGTTTTGACAGGGCCATTCAGTACTTC. The gene calls are TRBV28 and TRBJ2-4; 7 positions match TRBD1. CDR3 length equals 12 residues. The junction had 2 bases not matched to a gene; V was cut back by 3 bases and J by 9 bases. Germline V gene lookup returns CDR1 MDHEN and CDR2 SYDVKM.

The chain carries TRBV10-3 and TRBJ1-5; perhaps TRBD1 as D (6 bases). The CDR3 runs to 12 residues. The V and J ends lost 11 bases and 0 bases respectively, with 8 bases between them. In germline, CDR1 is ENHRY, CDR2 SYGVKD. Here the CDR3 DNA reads TGTGCCCCGGGACATAGCAATCAGCCCCAGCATTTT. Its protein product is CAPGHSNQPQHF.

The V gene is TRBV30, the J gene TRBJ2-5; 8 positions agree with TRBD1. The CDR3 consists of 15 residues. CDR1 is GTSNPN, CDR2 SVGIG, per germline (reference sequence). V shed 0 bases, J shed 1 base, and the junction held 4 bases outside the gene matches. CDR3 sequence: CAWSVRRGPQETQYF. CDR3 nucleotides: TGTGCCTGGAGTGTTCGCAGGGGGCCCCAAGAGACCCAGTACTTC.

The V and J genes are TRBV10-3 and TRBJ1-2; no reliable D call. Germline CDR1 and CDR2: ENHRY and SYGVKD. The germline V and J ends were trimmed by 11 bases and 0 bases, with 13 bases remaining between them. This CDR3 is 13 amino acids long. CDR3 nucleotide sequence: TGTGCCGCCAGAGGCCTCGCTAACTATGGCTACACCTTC. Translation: CAARGLANYGYTF.

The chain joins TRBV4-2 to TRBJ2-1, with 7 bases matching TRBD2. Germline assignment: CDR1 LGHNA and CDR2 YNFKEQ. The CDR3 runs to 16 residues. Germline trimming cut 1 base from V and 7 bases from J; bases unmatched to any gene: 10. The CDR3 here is CASSQVGRGTGNEQFF. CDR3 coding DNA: TGTGCCAGCAGCCAAGTTGGGCGGGGGACGGGGAATGAGCAGTTCTTC.

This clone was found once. CDR3 nucleotide sequence: TGTGCCAGCAGCCAAAACAACAGGGGCTCCTACAATGAGCAGTTCTTC. Translation gives CASSQNNRGSYNEQFF. The chain links TRBV7-3 to TRBJ2-1; 7 positions agree with TRBD1. V lost 5 bases to trimming and J lost 0 bases; unmatched junction nucleotides: 7. The CDR3 contains 16 residues. Germline V CDR1 and CDR2: SGHTA, FQGTGA.

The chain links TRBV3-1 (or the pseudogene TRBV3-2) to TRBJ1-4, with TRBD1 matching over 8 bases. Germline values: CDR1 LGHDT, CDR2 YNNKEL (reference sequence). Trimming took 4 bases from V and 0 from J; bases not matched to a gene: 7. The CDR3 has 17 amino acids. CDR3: CASSPGGGFATNEKLFF. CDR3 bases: TGTGCCAGCAGCCCAGGGGGCGGGTTCGCAACTAATGAAAAACTGTTTTTT.

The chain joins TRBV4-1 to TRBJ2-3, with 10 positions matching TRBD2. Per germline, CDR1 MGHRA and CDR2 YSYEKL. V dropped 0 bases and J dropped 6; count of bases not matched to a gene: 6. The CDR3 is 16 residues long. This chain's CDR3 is CASSQDAGLASDTQYF. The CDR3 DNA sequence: TGCGCCAGCAGCCAAGATGCGGGACTAGCGAGCGATACGCAGTATTTT.

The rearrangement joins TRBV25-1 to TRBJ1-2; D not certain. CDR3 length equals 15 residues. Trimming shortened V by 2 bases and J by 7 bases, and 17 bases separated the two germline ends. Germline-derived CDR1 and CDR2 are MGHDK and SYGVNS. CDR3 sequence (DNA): TGTGCCAGCAGTGAAGCCGGGCCAAAAGGAGGTGGCTACACCTTC. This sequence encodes CASSEAGPKGGGYTF.

CDR3 sequence (DNA): TGCGCCAGCAGCTCGCTGTCGGGGGGGAACACTGAAGCTTTCTTT. Residues: CASSSLSGGNTEAFF. The chain uses TRBV5-1 and TRBJ1-1; a possible D gene is TRBD1 (5 bases). Trimming removed 3 bases from V and 1 base from J, with 13 bases in between. The CDR3 extends over 15 amino acids. CDR1 is SGHRS, CDR2 YFSETQ, per germline.

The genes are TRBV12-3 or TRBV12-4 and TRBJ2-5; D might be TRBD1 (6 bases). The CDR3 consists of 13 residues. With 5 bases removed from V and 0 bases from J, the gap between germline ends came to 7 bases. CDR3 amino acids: CASSGQYQETQYF. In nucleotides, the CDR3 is TGTGCCAGCAGTGGACAGTACCAAGAGACCCAGTACTTC.

CDR3 amino acids: CASSRFGQGEETQYF. The CDR3 DNA is TGTGCCAGCAGCCGGTTTGGGCAGGGTGAAGAGACCCAGTACTTC. The genes are TRBV7-3 and TRBJ2-5; tentatively, D is TRBD1 (5 bases). V was shortened by 5 bases and J by 3 bases, with 16 bases between the two germline ends. Looked up from germline, CDR1 is SGHTA and CDR2 is FQGTGA. This CDR3 contains 15 residues.

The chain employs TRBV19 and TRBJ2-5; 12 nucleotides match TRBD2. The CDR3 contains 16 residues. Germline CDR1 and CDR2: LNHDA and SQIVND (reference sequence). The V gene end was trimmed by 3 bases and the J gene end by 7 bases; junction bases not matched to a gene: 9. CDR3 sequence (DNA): TGTGCCAGTAGTATGACTAGCGGGAGCGGGGGTTGGACCCAGTACTTC. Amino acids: CASSMTSGSGGWTQYF.

CDR3: CASSPAGSMNTEAFF. CDR3 in DNA: TGCGCCAGCAGCCCTGCGGGTTCCATGAACACTGAAGCTTTCTTT. The chain employs TRBV5-1 and TRBJ1-1; no firm D call. Looked up from germline, CDR1 is SGHRS and CDR2 is YFSETQ. V was shortened by 4 bases and J by 0 bases, with 13 bases between the two germline ends. The CDR3 sequence is 15 residues long.

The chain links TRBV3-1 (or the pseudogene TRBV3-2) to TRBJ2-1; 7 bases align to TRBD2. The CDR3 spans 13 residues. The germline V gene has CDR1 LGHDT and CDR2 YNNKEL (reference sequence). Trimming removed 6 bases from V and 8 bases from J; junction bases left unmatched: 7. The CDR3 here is CASRGAGAHEQFF. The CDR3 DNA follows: TGTGCCAGCAGAGGTGCGGGAGCTCATGAGCAGTTCTTC.

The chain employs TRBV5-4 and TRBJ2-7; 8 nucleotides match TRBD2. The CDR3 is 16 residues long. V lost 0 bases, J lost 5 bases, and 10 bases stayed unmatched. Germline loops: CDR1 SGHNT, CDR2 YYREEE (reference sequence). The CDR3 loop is CASSLAGRAGADEQYF. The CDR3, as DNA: TGTGCCAGCAGCTTGGCCGGGAGGGCCGGAGCCGACGAGCAGTACTTC.

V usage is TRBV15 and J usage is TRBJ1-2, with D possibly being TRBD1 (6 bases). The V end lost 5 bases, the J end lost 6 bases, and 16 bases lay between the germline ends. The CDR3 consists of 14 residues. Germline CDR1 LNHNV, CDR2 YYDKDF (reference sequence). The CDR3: CATSSRRGGDGYTF. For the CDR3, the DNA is TGTGCCACCAGCTCCCGTAGGGGGGGGGATGGCTACACCTTC.

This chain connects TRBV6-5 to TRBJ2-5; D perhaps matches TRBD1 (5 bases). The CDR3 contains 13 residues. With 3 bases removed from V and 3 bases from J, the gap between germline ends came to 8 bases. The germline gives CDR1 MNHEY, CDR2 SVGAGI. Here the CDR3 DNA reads TGTGCCAGCAGTTATTCGACAGAAGAGACCCAGTACTTC. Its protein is CASSYSTEETQYF.

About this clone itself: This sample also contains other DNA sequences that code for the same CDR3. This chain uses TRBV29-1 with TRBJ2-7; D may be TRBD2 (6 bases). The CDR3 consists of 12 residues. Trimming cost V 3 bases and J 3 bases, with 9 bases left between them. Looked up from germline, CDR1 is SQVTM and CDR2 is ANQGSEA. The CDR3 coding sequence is TGCAGCGTTGAGGGTAGCGGCTACGAGCAGTACTTC. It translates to CSVEGSGYEQYF.